The 7 T cell receptor beta chains in this list originate from one sample, sequenced in a study of T cell clonality in common variable immunodeficiency (dated by TCRdb to between 2014 and 2017). Receptors were amplified or captured by the immunoSEQ multiplex PCR assay. In its TCRdb copy, this immuneACCESS table keeps in-frame sequences only and misses some clones. Where compared with another copy, unresolved V genes explain less than half of these, and the others have no known cause. This sample has tens of thousands of clones, none of them a singleton. Together, the top ten hold 2% to 2.5% of the sample. The sequencing input was peripheral blood mononuclear cells. The receptors here all came from a person between 18 and 75 years old in good health.

Comments on this clone: The sequenced fragment ends 3 residues before the CDR3 boundary, so the rest is inferred from the germline J gene. The J gene is TRBJ1-2, the V gene TRBV30, with 12 positions matching TRBD1. The CDR3 has 16 amino acids. In germline, CDR1 is GTSNPN, CDR2 SVGIG (reference sequence). The CDR3 protein is CAWTGTGGRRTDTYTF. The sequenced CDR3 bases are TGTGCCTGGACCGGGACAGGGGGCAGGAGGACAGATACC. Complete variable domain (other parts from reference TRBV30 and TRBJ1-2): SQTIHQWPATLVQPVGSPLSLECTVEGTSNPNLYWYRQAAGRGLQLLFYSVGIGQISSEVPQNLSASRPQDRQFILSSKKLLLSDSGFYLCAWTGTGGRRTDTYTFGSGTRLTVV.

This clone was seen many times. The read halts 3 residues ahead of the CDR3 end, with the missing end drawn from the germline J gene. This chain links TRBV20-1 with TRBJ2-1, with 8 bases aligning to TRBD2. The CDR3 totals 17 residues. Germline loops: CDR1 DFQATT, CDR2 SNEGSKA (reference sequence). V was clipped by 0 bases and J by 2 bases; unmatched bases: 9. CDR3 DNA, as far as it was read: TGCAGTGCTAGAGATAAGAGTAGCGGGGAAACCTACAATGAG. It specifies CSARDKSSGETYNE. Given in full, the CDR3 is CSARDKSSGETYNEQFF.

This clone came up many times. The sequence runs out 3 residues before the end of the CDR3; the remainder is reconstructed from the germline J gene. This chain links TRBV7-8 with TRBJ2-4; 9 bases map to TRBD1. The V gene's germline CDR1 is SGHVS and CDR2 FQNEAQ. This CDR3 region has 15 residues. CDR3 DNA, as far as it was read: TGTGCCAGCAGCTTATCTGCCGGGACAGGGACTTTT. It translates to CASSLSAGTGTF. The CDR3 in full is CASSLSAGTGTFQYF.

In this sample, this clone turned up many times. The CDR3 end lies 3 residues beyond the end of the read and is filled in from the germline J gene. The rearrangement uses TRBV7-7 and TRBJ2-7, with D possibly matching TRBD1 (7 bases). The germline CDR1 and CDR2 sequences are SSHAT and FNYEAQ (reference sequence). The V and J ends lost 2 bases and 4 bases respectively, with 24 bases between them. This CDR3 has 18 residues. CDR3 bases read: TGTGCCAGCAGCTTAAGGGGTTTAGGAGGGGGCGCTGGATACGAG. Translating gives CASSLRGLGGGAGYE. The CDR3 reads in full as CASSLRGLGGGAGYEQYF.

This clone was counted many times. The read halts 3 residues ahead of the CDR3 end, with the missing end drawn from the germline J gene. This chain joins TRBV14 and TRBJ2-7; no reliable D call. The V end lost 1 base, the J end lost 2 bases, and 6 bases lay between the germline ends. This CDR3 comprises 13 residues. Germline loops: CDR1 SGHDN, CDR2 FVKESK. The chain's CDR3 is CASSQATTYEQYF. The part of the CDR3 DNA that was read is TGTGCCAGCAGCCAAGCCACTACCTACGAG.

This clone occurred many times. The observed sequence ends 3 residues before the CDR3 terminus, with the missing tail filled in from the germline J gene. This chain uses TRBV6-1 with TRBJ1-5; D remains unclear. The CDR3 sequence is 13 residues long. Germline assignment: CDR1 MNHNS and CDR2 SASEGT. Trimming took off 0 bases at V and 3 bases at J, with 3 bases between the two ends. CDR3 protein: CASSEAFNQPQHF. CDR3 DNA (partial): TGTGCCAGCAGTGAAGCCTTCAATCAGCCC.

This clone was recorded at least ten times. The CDR3 extends 3 residues past the end of the read, so its final part is completed from the germline J gene. The J gene is TRBJ2-2, the V gene TRBV24-1; D gene ambiguous. The CDR3 sequence is 16 residues long. V lost 4 bases and J 0 bases, leaving 11 bases between the germline ends. Looked up from germline, CDR1 is KGHDR and CDR2 is SFDVKD. The CDR3: CATSDPLGANTGELFF. Incomplete CDR3 DNA: TGTGCCACCAGTGACCCCCTGGGCGCGAACACCGGGGAG.